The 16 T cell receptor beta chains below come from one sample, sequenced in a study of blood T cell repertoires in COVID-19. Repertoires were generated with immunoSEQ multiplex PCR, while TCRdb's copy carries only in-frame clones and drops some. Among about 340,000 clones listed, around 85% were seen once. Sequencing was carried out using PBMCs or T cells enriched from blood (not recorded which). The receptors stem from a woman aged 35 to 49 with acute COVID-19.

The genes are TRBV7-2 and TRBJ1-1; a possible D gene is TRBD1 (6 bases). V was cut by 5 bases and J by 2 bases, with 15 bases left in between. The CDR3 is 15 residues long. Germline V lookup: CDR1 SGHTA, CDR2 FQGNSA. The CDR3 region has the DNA TGTGCCAGCAGCCCGAGTGGGGGCCCAAACACTGAAGCTTTCTTT. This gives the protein CASSPSGGPNTEAFF.

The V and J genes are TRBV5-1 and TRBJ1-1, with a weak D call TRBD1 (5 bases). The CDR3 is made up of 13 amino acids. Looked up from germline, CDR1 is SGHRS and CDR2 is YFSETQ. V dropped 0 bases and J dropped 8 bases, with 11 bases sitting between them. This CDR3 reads CASSLVERGEAFF. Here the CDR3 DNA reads TGCGCCAGCAGCTTGGTAGAACGGGGGGAAGCTTTCTTT.

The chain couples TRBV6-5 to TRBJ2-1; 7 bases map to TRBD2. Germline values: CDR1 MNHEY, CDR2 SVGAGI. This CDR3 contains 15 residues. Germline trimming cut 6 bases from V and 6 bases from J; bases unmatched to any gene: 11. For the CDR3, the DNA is TGTGCCAGCAGCCCCTGGGAGGGCAGGCGCAATGAGCAGTTCTTC. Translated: CASSPWEGRRNEQFF.

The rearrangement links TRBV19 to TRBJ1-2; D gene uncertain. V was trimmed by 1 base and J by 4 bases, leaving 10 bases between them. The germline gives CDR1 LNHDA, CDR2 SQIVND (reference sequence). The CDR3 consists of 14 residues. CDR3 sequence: CASSIVGGFYGYTF. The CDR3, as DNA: TGTGCCAGTAGTATAGTTGGAGGGTTCTATGGCTACACCTTC.

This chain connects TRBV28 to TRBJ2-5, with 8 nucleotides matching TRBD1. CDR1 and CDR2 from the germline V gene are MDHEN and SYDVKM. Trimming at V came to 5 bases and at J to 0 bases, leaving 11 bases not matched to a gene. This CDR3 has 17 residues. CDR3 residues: CASSLNGQGLYQETQYF. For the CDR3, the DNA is TGTGCCAGCAGTCTAAATGGACAGGGATTGTACCAAGAGACCCAGTACTTC.

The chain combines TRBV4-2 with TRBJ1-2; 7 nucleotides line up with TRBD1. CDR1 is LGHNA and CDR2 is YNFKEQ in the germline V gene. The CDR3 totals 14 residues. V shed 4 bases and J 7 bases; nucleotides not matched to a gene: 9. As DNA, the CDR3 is TGTGCCAGCAGCCTTTTAAGACAGGGTGGTGGCTACACCTTC. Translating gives CASSLLRQGGGYTF.

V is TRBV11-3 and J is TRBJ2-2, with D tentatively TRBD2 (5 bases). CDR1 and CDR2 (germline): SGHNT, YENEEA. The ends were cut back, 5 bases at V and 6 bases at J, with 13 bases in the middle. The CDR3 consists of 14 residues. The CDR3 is CASSTRASAGELFF. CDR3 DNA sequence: TGTGCCAGCAGCACTAGGGCGAGTGCCGGGGAGCTGTTTTTT.

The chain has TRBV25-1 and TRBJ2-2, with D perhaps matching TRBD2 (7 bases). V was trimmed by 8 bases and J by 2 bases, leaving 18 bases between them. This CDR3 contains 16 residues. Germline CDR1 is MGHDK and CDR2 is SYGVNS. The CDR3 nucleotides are TGTGCCAGCTTGTTTAGGGGGGGGCCTAACACCGGGGAGCTGTTTTTT. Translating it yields CASLFRGGPNTGELFF.

In DNA form, the CDR3 reads TGTGCCAGCAGTGATATAGGGACACATTACGAGCAGTACTTC. This translates into CASSDIGTHYEQYF. The gene calls are TRBV6-4 and TRBJ2-7; tentative D call: TRBD1 (6 bases). In germline, CDR1 is MRHNA, CDR2 SNTAGT. V lost 3 bases and J lost 4, with 13 bases in between. This CDR3 spans 14 amino acids.

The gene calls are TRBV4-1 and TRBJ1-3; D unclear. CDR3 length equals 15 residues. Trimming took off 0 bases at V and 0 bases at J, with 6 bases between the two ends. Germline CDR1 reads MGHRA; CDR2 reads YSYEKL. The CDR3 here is CASSQEATSGNTIYF. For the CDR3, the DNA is TGCGCCAGCAGCCAAGAGGCAACCTCTGGAAACACCATATATTTT.

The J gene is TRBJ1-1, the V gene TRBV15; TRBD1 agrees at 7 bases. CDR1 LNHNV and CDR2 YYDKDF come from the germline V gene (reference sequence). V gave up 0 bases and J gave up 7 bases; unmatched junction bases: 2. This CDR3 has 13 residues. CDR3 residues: CATSREAGGEAFF. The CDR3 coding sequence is TGTGCCACCAGCAGAGAAGCAGGGGGTGAAGCTTTCTTT.

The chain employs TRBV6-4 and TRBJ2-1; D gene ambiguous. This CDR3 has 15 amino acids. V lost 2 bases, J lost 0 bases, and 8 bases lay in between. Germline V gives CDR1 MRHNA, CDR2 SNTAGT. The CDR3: CASSDGRSSYNEQFF. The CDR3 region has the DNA TGTGCCAGCAGTGACGGCCGAAGCTCCTACAATGAGCAGTTCTTC.

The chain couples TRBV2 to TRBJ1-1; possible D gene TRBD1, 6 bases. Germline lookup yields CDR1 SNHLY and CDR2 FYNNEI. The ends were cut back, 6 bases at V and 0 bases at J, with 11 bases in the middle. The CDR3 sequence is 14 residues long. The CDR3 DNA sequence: TGTGCCAGCAGCGCCGGACAGATGAACACTGAAGCTTTCTTT. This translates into CASSAGQMNTEAFF.

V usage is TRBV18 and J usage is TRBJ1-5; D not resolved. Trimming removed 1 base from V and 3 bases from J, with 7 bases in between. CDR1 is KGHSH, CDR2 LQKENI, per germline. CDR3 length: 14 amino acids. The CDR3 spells CASSPLGDNQPQHF. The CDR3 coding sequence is TGTGCCAGCTCACCACTCGGGGACAATCAGCCCCAGCATTTT.

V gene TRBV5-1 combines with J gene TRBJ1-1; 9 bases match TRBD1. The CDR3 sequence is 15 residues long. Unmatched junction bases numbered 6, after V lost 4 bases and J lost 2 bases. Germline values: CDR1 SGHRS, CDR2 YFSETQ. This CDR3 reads CASSQGQGGNTEAFF. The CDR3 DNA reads TGCGCCAGCAGCCAGGGACAGGGAGGTAACACTGAAGCTTTCTTT. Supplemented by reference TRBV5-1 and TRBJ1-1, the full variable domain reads KAGVTQTPRYLIKTRGQQVTLSCSPISGHRSVSWYQQTPGQGLQFLFEYFSETQRNKGNFPGRFSGRQFSNSRSEMNVSTLELGDSALYLCASSQGQGGNTEAFFGQGTRLTVV.

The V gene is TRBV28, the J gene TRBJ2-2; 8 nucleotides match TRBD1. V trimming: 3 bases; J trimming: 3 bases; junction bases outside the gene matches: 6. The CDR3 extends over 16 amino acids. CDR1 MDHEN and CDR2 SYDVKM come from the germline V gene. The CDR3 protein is CASSLGGTGHTGELFF. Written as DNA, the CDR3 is TGTGCCAGCAGTTTGGGTGGGACAGGACACACCGGGGAGCTGTTTTTT.